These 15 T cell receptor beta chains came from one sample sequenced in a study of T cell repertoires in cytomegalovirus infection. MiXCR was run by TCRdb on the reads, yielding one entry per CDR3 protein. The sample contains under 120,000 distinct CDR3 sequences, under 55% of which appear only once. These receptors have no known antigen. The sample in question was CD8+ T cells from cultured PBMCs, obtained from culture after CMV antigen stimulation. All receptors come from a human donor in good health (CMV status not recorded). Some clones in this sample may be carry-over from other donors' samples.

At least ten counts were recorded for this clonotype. CDR3: CASSLWFGQAYEQYF. Written as DNA, the CDR3 is TGTGCCAGCAGTTTATGGTTTGGCCAGGCCTACGAGCAGTACTTC. The chain employs TRBV28 and TRBJ2-7; D call uncertain. The CDR3 covers 15 residues. CDR1 is MDHEN and CDR2 is SYDVKM in the germline V gene. V was clipped by 0 bases and J by 2 bases, with 11 bases between them.

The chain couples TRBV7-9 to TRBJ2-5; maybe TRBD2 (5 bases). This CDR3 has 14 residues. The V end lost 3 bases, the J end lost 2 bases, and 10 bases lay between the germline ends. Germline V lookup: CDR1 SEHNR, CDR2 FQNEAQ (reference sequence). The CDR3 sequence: CASSFLANQETQYF. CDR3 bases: TGTGCCAGCAGCTTTTTAGCGAATCAAGAGACCCAGTACTTC.

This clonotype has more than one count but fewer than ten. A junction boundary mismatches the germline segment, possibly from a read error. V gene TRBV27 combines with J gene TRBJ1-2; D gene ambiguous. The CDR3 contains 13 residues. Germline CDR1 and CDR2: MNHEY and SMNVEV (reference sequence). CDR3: CASSYTGSYGYTF. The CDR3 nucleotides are TGTGCCAGCAGCTACACCGGGAGCTATGGCTACACCTTT.

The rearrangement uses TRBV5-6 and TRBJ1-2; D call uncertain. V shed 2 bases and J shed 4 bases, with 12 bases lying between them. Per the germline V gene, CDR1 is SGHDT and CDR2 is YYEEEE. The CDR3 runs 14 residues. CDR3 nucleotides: TGTGCCAGCAGCTTAGCGACCGACTTCTATGGCTACACCTTC. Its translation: CASSLATDFYGYTF.

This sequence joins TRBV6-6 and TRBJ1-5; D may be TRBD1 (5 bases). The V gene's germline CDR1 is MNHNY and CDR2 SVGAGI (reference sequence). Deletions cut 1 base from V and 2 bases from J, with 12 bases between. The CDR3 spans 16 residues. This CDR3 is CASSYWGGEGNQPQHF. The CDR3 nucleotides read TGTGCCAGCAGTTACTGGGGGGGGGAAGGCAATCAGCCCCAGCATTTT.

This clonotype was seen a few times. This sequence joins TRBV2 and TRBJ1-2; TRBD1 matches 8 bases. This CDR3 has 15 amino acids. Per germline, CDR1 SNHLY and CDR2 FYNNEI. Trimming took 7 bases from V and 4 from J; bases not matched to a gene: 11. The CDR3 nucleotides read TGTGCCAGCACCGTAGGGACAGGACTATCCTATGGCTACACCTTC. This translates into CASTVGTGLSYGYTF.

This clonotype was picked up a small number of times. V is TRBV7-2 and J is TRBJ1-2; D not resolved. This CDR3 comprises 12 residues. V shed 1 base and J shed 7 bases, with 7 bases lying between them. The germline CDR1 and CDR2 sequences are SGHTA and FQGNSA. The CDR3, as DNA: TGTGCCAGCAGCTTAGAAGGGCTTGGCTACACCTTC. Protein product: CASSLEGLGYTF.

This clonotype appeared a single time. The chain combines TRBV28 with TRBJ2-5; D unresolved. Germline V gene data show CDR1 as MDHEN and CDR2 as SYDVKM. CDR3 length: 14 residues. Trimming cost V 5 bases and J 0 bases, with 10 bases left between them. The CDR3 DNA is TGTGCCAGCAGTCCAACATGGAACCAAGAGACCCAGTACTTC. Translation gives CASSPTWNQETQYF. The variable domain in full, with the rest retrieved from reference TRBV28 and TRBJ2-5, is DVKVTQSSRYLVKRTGEKVFLECVQDMDHENMFWYRQDPGLGLRLIYFSYDVKMKEKGDIPEGYSVSREKKERFSLILESASTNQTSMYLCASSPTWNQETQYFGPGTRLLVL.

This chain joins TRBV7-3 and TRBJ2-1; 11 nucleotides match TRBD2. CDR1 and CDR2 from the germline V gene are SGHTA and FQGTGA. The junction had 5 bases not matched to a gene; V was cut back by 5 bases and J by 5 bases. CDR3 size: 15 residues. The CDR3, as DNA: TGTGCCAGCAGCATGGGACTAGCGGCTCACAATGAGCAGTTCTTC. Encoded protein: CASSMGLAAHNEQFF.

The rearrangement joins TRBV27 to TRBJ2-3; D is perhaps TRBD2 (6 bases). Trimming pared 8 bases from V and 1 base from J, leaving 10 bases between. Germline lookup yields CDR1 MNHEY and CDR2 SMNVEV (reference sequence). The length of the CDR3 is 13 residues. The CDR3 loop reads CASCPGGTDTQYF. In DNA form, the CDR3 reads TGTGCCAGCTGCCCGGGGGGCACAGATACGCAGTATTTT.

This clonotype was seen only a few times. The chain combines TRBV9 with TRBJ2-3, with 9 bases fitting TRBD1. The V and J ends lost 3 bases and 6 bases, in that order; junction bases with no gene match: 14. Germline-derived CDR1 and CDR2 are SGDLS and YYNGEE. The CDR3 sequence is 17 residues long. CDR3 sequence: CASSEQQGAPVRDTQYF. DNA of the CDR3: TGTGCCAGCAGCGAGCAACAGGGGGCACCCGTTCGGGATACGCAGTATTTT.

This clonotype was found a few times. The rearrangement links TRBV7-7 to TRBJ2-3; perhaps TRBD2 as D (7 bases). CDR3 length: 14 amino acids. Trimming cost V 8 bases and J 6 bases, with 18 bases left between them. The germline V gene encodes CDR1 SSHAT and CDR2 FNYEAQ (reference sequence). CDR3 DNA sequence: TGTGCCAGCGGGGTGGGGGGGGCCAGCGATACGCAGTATTTT. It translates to CASGVGGASDTQYF.

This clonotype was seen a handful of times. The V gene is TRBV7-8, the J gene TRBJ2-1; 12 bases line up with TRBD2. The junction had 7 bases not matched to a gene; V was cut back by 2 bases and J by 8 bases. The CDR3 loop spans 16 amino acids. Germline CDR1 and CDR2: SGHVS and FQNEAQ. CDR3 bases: TGTGCCAGCAGCTTAAGTTCTAGCGGGGGGGCATATGAGCAGTTCTTC. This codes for CASSLSSSGGAYEQFF.

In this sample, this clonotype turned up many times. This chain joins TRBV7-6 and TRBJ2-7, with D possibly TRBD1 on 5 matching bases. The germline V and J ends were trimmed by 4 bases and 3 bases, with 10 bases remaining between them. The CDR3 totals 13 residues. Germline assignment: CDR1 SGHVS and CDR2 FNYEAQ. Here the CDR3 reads CASSWGDGYEQYF. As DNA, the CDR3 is TGTGCCAGCAGCTGGGGCGACGGCTACGAGCAGTACTTC.

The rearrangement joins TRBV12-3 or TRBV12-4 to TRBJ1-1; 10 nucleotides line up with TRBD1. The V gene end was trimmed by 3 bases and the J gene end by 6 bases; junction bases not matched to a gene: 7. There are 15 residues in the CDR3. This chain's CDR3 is CASSFPSDRGPEAFF. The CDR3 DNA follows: TGTGCCAGCAGTTTCCCCTCAGACAGGGGGCCTGAAGCTTTCTTT.